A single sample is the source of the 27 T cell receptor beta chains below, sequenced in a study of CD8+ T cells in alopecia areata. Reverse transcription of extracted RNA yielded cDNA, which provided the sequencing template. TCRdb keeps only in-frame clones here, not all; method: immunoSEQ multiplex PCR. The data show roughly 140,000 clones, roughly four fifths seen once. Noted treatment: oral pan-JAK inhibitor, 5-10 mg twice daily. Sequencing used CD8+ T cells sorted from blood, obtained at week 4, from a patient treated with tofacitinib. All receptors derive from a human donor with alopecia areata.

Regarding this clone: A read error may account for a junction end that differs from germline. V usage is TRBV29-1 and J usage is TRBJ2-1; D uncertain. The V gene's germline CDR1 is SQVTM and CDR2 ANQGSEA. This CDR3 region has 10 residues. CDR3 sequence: CSVGLNERFF. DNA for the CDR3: TGCAGCGTTGGCCTTAATGAGCGGTTCTTC.

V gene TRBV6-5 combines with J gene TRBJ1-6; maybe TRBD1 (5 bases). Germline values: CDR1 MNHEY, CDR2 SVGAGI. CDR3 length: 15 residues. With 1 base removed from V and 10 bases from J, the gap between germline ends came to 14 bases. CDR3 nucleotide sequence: TGTGCCAGCAGTTACTACGCAGGGAGAGGATCACCCCTCCACTTT. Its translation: CASSYYAGRGSPLHF.

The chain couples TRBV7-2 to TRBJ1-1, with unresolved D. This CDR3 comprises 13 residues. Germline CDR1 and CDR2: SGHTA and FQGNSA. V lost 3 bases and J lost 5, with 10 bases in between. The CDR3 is CASSLASRTEAFF. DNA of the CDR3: TGTGCCAGCAGCTTGGCGTCTCGGACTGAAGCTTTCTTT.

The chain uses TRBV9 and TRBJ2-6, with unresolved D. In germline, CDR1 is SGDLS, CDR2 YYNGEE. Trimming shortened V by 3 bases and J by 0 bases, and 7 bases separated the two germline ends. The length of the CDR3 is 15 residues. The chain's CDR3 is CASSGPVSGANVLTF. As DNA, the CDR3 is TGTGCCAGCAGCGGGCCAGTCTCTGGGGCCAACGTCCTGACTTTC.

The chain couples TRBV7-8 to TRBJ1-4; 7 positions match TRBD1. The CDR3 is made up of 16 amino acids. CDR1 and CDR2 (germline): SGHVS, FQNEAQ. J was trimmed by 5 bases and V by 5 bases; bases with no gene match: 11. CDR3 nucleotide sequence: TGTGCCAGCAGCCCCTATCGGGGCAGGGGGAATGAAAAACTGTTTTTT. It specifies CASSPYRGRGNEKLFF.

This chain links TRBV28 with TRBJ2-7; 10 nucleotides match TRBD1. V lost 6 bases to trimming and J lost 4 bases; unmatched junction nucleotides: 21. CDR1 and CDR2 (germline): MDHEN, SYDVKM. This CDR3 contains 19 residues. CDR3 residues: CASSPYQPGQGPPPYEQYF. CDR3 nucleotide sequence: TGTGCCAGCAGCCCGTACCAACCGGGACAGGGGCCCCCACCGTACGAGCAGTACTTC. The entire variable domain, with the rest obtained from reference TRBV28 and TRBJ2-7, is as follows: DVKVTQSSRYLVKRTGEKVFLECVQDMDHENMFWYRQDPGLGLRLIYFSYDVKMKEKGDIPEGYSVSREKKERFSLILESASTNQTSMYLCASSPYQPGQGPPPYEQYFGPGTRLTVT.

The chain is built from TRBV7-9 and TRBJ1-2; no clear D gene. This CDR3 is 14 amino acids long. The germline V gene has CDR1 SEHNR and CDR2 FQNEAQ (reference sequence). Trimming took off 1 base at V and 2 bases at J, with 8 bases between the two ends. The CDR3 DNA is TGTGCCAGCAGCTTAGAGTCGGGGAACTATGGCTACACCTTC. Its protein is CASSLESGNYGYTF. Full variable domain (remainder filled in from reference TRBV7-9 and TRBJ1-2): DTGVSQNPRHKITKRGQNVTFRCDPISEHNRLYWYRQTLGQGPEFLTYFQNEAQLEKSRLLSDRFSAERPKGSFSTLEIQRTEQGDSAMYLCASSLESGNYGYTFGSGTRLTVV.

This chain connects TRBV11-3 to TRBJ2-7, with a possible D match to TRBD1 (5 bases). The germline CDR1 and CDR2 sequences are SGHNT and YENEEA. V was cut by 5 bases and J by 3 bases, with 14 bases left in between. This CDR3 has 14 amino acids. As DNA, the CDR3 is TGTGCCAGCAGCCATCGGACAACGGACTACGAGCAGTACTTC. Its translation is CASSHRTTDYEQYF.

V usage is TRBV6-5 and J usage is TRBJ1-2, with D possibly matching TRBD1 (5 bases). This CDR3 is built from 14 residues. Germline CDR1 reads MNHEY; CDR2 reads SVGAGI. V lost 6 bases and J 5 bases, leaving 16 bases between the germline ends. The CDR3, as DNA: TGTGCCAGCAGCCCTCTTTGGGACGGTTATGGCTACACCTTC. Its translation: CASSPLWDGYGYTF.

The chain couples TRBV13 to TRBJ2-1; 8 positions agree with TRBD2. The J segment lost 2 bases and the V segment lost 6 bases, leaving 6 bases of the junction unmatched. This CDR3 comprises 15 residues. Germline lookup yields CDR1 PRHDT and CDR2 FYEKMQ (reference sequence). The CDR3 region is CASRPPGGPYNEQFF. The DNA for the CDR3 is TGTGCCAGCAGACCACCGGGGGGGCCCTACAATGAGCAGTTCTTC. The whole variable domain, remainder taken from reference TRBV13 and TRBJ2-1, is AAGVIQSPRHLIKEKRETATLKCYPIPRHDTVYWYQQGPGQDPQFLISFYEKMQSDKGSIPDRFSAQQFSDYHSELNMSSLELGDSALYFCASRPPGGPYNEQFFGPGTRLTVL.

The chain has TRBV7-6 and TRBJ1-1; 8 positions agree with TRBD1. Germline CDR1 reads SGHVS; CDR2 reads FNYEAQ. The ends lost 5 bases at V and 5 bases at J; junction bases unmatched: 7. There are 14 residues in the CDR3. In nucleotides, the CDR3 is TGTGCCAGCAGCACCGGACAGGGCTTGACTGAAGCTTTCTTT. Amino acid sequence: CASSTGQGLTEAFF.

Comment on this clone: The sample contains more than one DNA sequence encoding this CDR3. CDR3 protein: CASSQEGQGASYEQYF. Written as DNA, the CDR3 is TGTGCCAGCAGCCAAGAAGGTCAGGGGGCGTCCTACGAGCAGTACTTC. This chain connects TRBV4-2 to TRBJ2-7; 8 bases agree with TRBD1. Germline V gives CDR1 LGHNA, CDR2 YNFKEQ. V lost 0 bases and J lost 1; bases outside the gene matches: 5. CDR3 length: 16 residues.

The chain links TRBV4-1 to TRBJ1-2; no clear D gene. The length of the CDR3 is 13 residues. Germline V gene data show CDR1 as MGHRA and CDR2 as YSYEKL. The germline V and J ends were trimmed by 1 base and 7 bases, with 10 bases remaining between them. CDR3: CASSQVNPRGYTF. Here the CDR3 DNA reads TGCGCCAGCAGCCAAGTAAACCCGCGTGGCTACACCTTC.

CDR3 nucleotide sequence: TGTGCCAGCGGGACGGTACCTAGCGAGCAGTACTTC. Its protein product is CASGTVPSEQYF. The rearrangement uses TRBV7-9 and TRBJ2-7; either TRBD1 or TRBD2 may supply D (5 bases each). The CDR3 has 12 amino acids. V lost 8 bases and J lost 6, with 14 bases in between. Per the germline V gene, CDR1 is SEHNR and CDR2 is FQNEAQ (reference sequence).

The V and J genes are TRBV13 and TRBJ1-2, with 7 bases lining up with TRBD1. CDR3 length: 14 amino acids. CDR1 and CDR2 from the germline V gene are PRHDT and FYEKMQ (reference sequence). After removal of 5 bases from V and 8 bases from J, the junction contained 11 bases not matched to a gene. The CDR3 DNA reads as TGTGCCAGCAGCACAGACAGGGAGCTTGGCGGCTACACCTTC. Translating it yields CASSTDRELGGYTF.

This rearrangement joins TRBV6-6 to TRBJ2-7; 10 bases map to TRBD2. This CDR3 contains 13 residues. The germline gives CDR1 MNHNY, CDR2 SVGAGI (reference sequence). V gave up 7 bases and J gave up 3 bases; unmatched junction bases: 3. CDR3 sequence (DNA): TGTGCCAGCAAGGAGCGGGGGGGCTACGAGCAGTACTTC. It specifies CASKERGGYEQYF.

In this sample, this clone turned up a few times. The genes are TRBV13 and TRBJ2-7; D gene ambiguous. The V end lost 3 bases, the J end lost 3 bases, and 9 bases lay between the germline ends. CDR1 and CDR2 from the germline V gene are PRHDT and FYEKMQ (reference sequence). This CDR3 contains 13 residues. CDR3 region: CASSFGESYEQYF. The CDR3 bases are TGTGCCAGCAGCTTCGGTGAGAGCTACGAGCAGTACTTC. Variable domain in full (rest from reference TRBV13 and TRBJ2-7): AAGVIQSPRHLIKEKRETATLKCYPIPRHDTVYWYQQGPGQDPQFLISFYEKMQSDKGSIPDRFSAQQFSDYHSELNMSSLELGDSALYFCASSFGESYEQYFGPGTRLTVT.

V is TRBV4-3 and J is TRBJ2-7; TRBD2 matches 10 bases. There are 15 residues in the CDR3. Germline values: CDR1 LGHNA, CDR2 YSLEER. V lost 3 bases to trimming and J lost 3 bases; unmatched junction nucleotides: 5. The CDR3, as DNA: TGCGCCAGCAGCCATGATCGGACTAGCGGCTACGAGCAGTACTTC. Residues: CASSHDRTSGYEQYF.

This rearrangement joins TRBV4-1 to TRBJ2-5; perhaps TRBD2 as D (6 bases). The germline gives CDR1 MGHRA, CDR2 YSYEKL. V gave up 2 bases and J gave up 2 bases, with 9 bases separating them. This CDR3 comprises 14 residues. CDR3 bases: TGCGCCAGCAGCCAATTAGCGGAACAAGAGACCCAGTACTTC. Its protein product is CASSQLAEQETQYF.

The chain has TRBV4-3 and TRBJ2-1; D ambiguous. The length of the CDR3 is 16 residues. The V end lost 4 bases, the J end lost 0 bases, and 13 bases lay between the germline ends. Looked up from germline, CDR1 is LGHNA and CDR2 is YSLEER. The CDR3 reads CASSLRFPSSYNEQFF. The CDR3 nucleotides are TGCGCCAGCAGCCTGCGCTTCCCGAGCTCCTACAATGAGCAGTTCTTC.

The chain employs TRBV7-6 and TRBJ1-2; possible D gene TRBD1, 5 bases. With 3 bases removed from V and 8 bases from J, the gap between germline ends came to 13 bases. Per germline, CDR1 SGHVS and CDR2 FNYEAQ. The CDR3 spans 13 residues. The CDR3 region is CASSFMTEGGYTF. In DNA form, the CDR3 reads TGTGCCAGCAGCTTTATGACAGAGGGGGGCTACACCTTC.

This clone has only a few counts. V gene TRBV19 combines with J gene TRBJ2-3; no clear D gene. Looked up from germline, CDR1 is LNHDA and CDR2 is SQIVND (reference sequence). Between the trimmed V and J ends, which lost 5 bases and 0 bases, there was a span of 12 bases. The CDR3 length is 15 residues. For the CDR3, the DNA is TGTGCCAGTAGTTTCGCTAGTACTAGCACAGATACGCAGTATTTT. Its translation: CASSFASTSTDTQYF.

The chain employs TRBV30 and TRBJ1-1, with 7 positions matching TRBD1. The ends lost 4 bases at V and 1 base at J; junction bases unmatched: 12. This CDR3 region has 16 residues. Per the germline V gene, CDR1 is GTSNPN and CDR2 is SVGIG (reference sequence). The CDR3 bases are TGTGCCTGGAATCAGGGGGAGGGGGTCCCGAACACTGAAGCTTTCTTT. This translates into CAWNQGEGVPNTEAFF.

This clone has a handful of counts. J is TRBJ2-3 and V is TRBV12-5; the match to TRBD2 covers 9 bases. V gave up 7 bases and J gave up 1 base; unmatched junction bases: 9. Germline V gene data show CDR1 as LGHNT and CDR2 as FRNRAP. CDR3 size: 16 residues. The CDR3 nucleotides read TGTGCTAGTGCCTTTGGGACTAGCCGCGGCACAGATACGCAGTATTTT. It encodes CASAFGTSRGTDTQYF. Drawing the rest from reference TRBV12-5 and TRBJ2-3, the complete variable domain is DARVTQTPRHKVTEMGQEVTMRCQPILGHNTVFWYRQTMMQGLELLAYFRNRAPLDDSGMPKDRFSAEMPDATLATLKIQPSEPRDSAVYFCASAFGTSRGTDTQYFGPGTRLTVL.

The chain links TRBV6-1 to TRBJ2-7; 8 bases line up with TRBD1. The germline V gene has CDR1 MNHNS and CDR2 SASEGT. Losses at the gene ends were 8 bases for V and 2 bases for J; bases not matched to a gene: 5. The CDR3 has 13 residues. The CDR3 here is CASRRTGTYEQYF. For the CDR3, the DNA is TGTGCCAGCCGGAGGACAGGGACCTACGAGCAGTACTTC.

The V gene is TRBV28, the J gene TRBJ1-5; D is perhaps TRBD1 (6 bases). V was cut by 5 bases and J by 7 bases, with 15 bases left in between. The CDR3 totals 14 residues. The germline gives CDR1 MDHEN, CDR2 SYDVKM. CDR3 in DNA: TGTGCCAGCAGTGTAAACAGGGCTGGGCAGCCCCAGCATTTT. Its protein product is CASSVNRAGQPQHF.

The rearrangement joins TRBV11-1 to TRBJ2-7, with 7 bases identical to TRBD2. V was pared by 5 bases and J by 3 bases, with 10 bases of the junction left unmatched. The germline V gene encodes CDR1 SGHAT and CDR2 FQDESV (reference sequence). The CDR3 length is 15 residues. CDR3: CASSPRAGVIYEQYF. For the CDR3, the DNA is TGTGCCAGCAGCCCGCGGGCGGGGGTGATCTACGAGCAGTACTTC.